This T cell receptor beta chain was sequenced in a study of patients and donors after allogeneic stem cell transplantation. MiXCR was run by TCRdb on the RT-PCR reads, yielding one entry per CDR3 protein. The sample lists 800,000 to 1,000,000 distinct CDR3 sequences; 15% to 20% were seen once. At least ten counts were recorded for this clonotype. Per the germline V gene, CDR1 is SQVTM and CDR2 is ANQGSEA. CDR3 length: 13 amino acids. The V and J ends lost 6 bases and 4 bases, in that order; junction bases with no gene match: 6. V usage is TRBV29-1 and J usage is TRBJ1-5; TRBD1 agrees at 7 bases. The receptor was isolated from a human donor who was either an allogeneic HSCT recipient or a stem cell or donor lymphocyte infusion donor (not recorded which). It is not recorded whose cells these are; they may come from a transplant donor. Sequencing was done on a sample of blood, either unsorted or a sorted T cell fraction (not recorded which). The CDR3 DNA is TGCAGCGTGGCTACAGGGGATAATCAGCCCCAGCATTTT. Amino acid sequence: CSVATGDNQPQHF.